One sample yielded the 27 T cell receptor beta chains listed below, sequenced in a study of a mutant IDH1 vaccine in newly diagnosed glioma. Method: immunoSEQ multiplex PCR; TCRdb's copy keeps in-frame clones and lacks some. The table shows about 38,000 clones, with 75% to 85% occurring only once. No antigen is known for these receptors. Regarding time point: week 5, during vaccination. Each dose delivered 300 ug of mutant IDH1 20-mer peptide subcutaneously with imiquimod. The sequencing here drew on PBMCs, taken from a glioma patient whose treatment included an IDH1 peptide vaccine. The receptors shown here come from a man aged 40-55 years with glioma.

The chain links TRBV9 to TRBJ1-3; no clear D. Germline V gene lookup returns CDR1 SGDLS and CDR2 YYNGEE. The CDR3 sequence is 17 residues long. Trimming left V 4 bases short and J 3 bases short, with 20 bases between. The CDR3 sequence is CASSLTLGGSYGNTIYF. CDR3 nucleotide sequence: TGTGCCAGCAGCCTCACCCTCGGAGGGTCTTATGGAAACACCATATATTTT.

The V gene is TRBV9, the J gene TRBJ2-1, with TRBD2 matching 13 bases. The junction had 7 bases not matched to a gene; V was cut back by 3 bases and J by 10 bases. Per germline, CDR1 SGDLS and CDR2 YYNGEE. The CDR3 consists of 15 residues. The CDR3 coding sequence is TGTGCCAGCAGCGCGAGGGGGACTAGCGGGGCCGAGCAGTTCTTC. The encoded protein is CASSARGTSGAEQFF.

This chain connects TRBV6-5 to TRBJ2-7, with a possible D match to TRBD1 (6 bases). The CDR3 totals 14 residues. The V end was cut by 4 bases, the J end by 0 bases, with 10 bases between. CDR1 and CDR2 (germline): MNHEY, SVGAGI. The CDR3 reads CASSLTGNSYEQYF. CDR3 sequence (DNA): TGTGCCAGCAGTTTAACAGGGAACTCCTACGAGCAGTACTTC.

This clone occurred once. The CDR3 bases are TGTGCCTGGAGTTTTGTAGGAAGAAAGTCTGGAAACACCATATATTTT. Protein sequence: CAWSFVGRKSGNTIYF. The chain uses TRBV30 and TRBJ1-3; no reliable D call. The CDR3 loop spans 16 amino acids. Germline V CDR1 and CDR2: GTSNPN, SVGIG (reference sequence). Trimming pared 2 bases from V and 1 base from J, leaving 15 bases between.

By sample fraction, this clone is large. The gene calls are TRBV6-5 and TRBJ2-2; TRBD2 aligns across 7 bases. V trimming: 3 bases; J trimming: 6 bases; junction bases outside the gene matches: 10. This CDR3 is built from 16 residues. The germline V gene encodes CDR1 MNHEY and CDR2 SVGAGI. As DNA, the CDR3 is TGTGCCAGCAGTTATAATCCCTCTGGGGGGGCCGGGGAGCTGTTTTTT. Protein sequence: CASSYNPSGGAGELFF.

This clone has just a few counts. The V call is TRBV19, the J call TRBJ2-1; D is perhaps TRBD1 or TRBD2 (6 bases each). The CDR3 has 14 amino acids. Trimming removed 6 bases at V and 6 bases at J, with 15 bases between. Looked up from germline, CDR1 is LNHDA and CDR2 is SQIVND (reference sequence). The CDR3, as DNA: TGTGCCAGTAGCCCGGGGGCTAGCCCCAATGAGCAGTTCTTC. Protein: CASSPGASPNEQFF.

This chain joins TRBV6-6 and TRBJ1-1; no reliable D call. CDR1 and CDR2 from the germline V gene are MNHNY and SVGAGI (reference sequence). Trimming removed 3 bases at V and 2 bases at J, with 7 bases between. There are 13 residues in the CDR3. CDR3 in amino acids: CASSYRANTEAFF. The CDR3 DNA reads as TGTGCCAGCAGTTATCGGGCCAACACTGAAGCTTTCTTT.

The V and J genes are TRBV29-1 and TRBJ2-5, with D perhaps TRBD1 (6 bases). V lost 7 bases and J lost 1, with 16 bases in between. The CDR3 totals 14 residues. Germline CDR1 reads SQVTM; CDR2 reads ANQGSEA. This CDR3 reads CSADTGSGQETQYF. The CDR3 DNA reads as TGCAGCGCGGACACAGGGTCTGGCCAAGAGACCCAGTACTTC. Drawing the rest from reference TRBV29-1 and TRBJ2-5, the complete variable domain is SAVISQKPSRDICQRGTSLTIQCQVDSQVTMMFWYRQQPGQSLTLIATANQGSEATYESGFVIDKFPISRPNLTFSTLTVSNMSPEDSSIYLCSADTGSGQETQYFGPGTRLLVL.

This clone was counted once. This chain joins TRBV2 and TRBJ2-7; the D is unclear. In germline, CDR1 is SNHLY, CDR2 FYNNEI. The V gene lost 6 bases and the J gene lost 0 bases, with 12 bases spanning the gap. The CDR3 runs to 14 residues. The CDR3 sequence is CASRPGRSSYEQYF. The DNA of the CDR3 is TGTGCCAGCAGGCCAGGACGAAGCTCCTACGAGCAGTACTTC.

The chain recombines TRBV11-2 with TRBJ2-5; D ambiguous. The CDR3 covers 16 residues. CDR1 is SGHAT, CDR2 FQNNGV, per germline. Trimming removed 0 bases at V and 4 bases at J, with 15 bases between. CDR3 bases: TGTGCCAGCAGCTTAGATTGGGTAGGGAACGGAGAGACCCAGTACTTC. As protein: CASSLDWVGNGETQYF.

The V call is TRBV18, the J call TRBJ1-3; D call uncertain. The ends were cut back, 10 bases at V and 0 bases at J, with 10 bases in the middle. The CDR3 consists of 13 residues. Per the germline V gene, CDR1 is KGHSH and CDR2 is LQKENI. CDR3 sequence (DNA): TGTGCCACCAGTGGTAACTCTGGAAACACCATATATTTT. As protein: CATSGNSGNTIYF.

The chain joins TRBV10-3 to TRBJ1-2, with TRBD1 as a possible D gene (6 bases). Germline CDR1 and CDR2: ENHRY and SYGVKD. The CDR3 has 15 residues. The CDR3 loop reads CDRGAGAPTNYGYTF. The DNA of the CDR3 is TGTGACCGGGGGGCAGGGGCCCCTACTAACTATGGCTACACCTTC.

This rearrangement joins TRBV29-1 to TRBJ2-2; D is ambiguous. V was cut by 7 bases and J by 7 bases, with 16 bases left in between. The CDR3 sequence is 13 residues long. CDR1 is SQVTM and CDR2 is ANQGSEA in the germline V gene. CDR3 bases: TGCAGCGGGAATTTGGGCGCCGGCGGGGAGCTGTTTTTT. It yields the protein CSGNLGAGGELFF.

The V call is TRBV7-9, the J call TRBJ1-5; 7 bases match TRBD1. V lost 1 base to trimming and J lost 3 bases; unmatched junction nucleotides: 9. CDR1 and CDR2 from the germline V gene are SEHNR and FQNEAQ (reference sequence). This CDR3 is built from 17 residues. The DNA for the CDR3 is TGTGCCAGCAGCTTAGGAAAAGGGGGACAGTACAATCAGCCCCAGCATTTT. Residues: CASSLGKGGQYNQPQHF. Filled out from reference TRBV7-9 and TRBJ1-5, the complete variable domain reads DTGVSQNPRHKITKRGQNVTFRCDPISEHNRLYWYRQTLGQGPEFLTYFQNEAQLEKSRLLSDRFSAERPKGSFSTLEIQRTEQGDSAMYLCASSLGKGGQYNQPQHFGDGTRLSIL.

This clone was detected only once. V and J are TRBV2 and TRBJ2-5, with D unresolved. The CDR3 totals 13 residues. The V gene's germline CDR1 is SNHLY and CDR2 FYNNEI. The V gene lost 1 base and the J gene lost 5 bases, with 8 bases spanning the gap. This CDR3 reads CASSEGLVETQYF. DNA for the CDR3: TGTGCCAGCAGTGAAGGCTTAGTGGAGACCCAGTACTTC.

V usage is TRBV6-6 and J usage is TRBJ1-2, with D unresolved. This CDR3 is built from 10 residues. Trimming left V 3 bases short and J 8 bases short, with 4 bases between. Germline CDR1 is MNHNY and CDR2 is SVGAGI (reference sequence). CDR3 residues: CASSYGGYTF. CDR3 nucleotide sequence: TGTGCCAGCAGTTATGGCGGCTACACCTTC.

CDR3 DNA sequence: TGTGCCAGCAGCTTACCGGGACTAGCGGGGGGCACAGATACGCAGTATTTT. It is translated as CASSLPGLAGGTDTQYF. This chain links TRBV5-4 with TRBJ2-3; TRBD2 agrees at 14 bases. Trimming at V came to 2 bases and at J to 1 base, leaving 3 bases not matched to a gene. Germline lookup yields CDR1 SGHNT and CDR2 YYREEE (reference sequence). CDR3 length: 17 amino acids.

In nucleotides, the CDR3 is TGTGCCAGCAGTCCTAGGACAGGGAGCTCCTACGAGCAGTACTTC. It encodes CASSPRTGSSYEQYF. The V gene is TRBV6-5, the J gene TRBJ2-7; the match to TRBD1 covers 8 bases. CDR3 length: 15 amino acids. Germline V gives CDR1 MNHEY, CDR2 SVGAGI. Trimming took 5 bases from V and 0 from J; bases not matched to a gene: 6.

The chain carries TRBV4-2 and TRBJ1-3; TRBD1 matches 8 bases. The trim removed 2 bases at V and 4 bases at J, leaving 7 bases unmatched. Germline-derived CDR1 and CDR2 are LGHNA and YNFKEQ. The CDR3 contains 16 residues. The CDR3 region has the DNA TGTGCCAGCAGCCAACAGCAGGGGGCCCAAGGAAACACCATATATTTT. Amino acids: CASSQQQGAQGNTIYF.

This chain connects TRBV6-4 to TRBJ1-3; D may be TRBD1 (5 bases). This CDR3 has 13 amino acids. Germline CDR1 and CDR2: MRHNA and SNTAGT. V was cut by 11 bases and J by 4 bases, with 15 bases left in between. DNA of the CDR3: TGTGCCCTGAGGGGCCTCCGGGGAAACACCATATATTTT. Protein sequence: CALRGLRGNTIYF.

The rearrangement links TRBV5-1 to TRBJ2-5; a weak D match, TRBD2 (6 bases). CDR1 and CDR2 (germline): SGHRS, YFSETQ. The CDR3 sequence is 14 residues long. V lost 4 bases and J 3 bases, leaving 13 bases between the germline ends. Here the CDR3 reads CASSLGGTEETQYF. The CDR3 DNA follows: TGCGCCAGCAGCCTAGGAGGGACCGAAGAGACCCAGTACTTC. Filled out from reference TRBV5-1 and TRBJ2-5, the complete variable domain reads KAGVTQTPRYLIKTRGQQVTLSCSPISGHRSVSWYQQTPGQGLQFLFEYFSETQRNKGNFPGRFSGRQFSNSRSEMNVSTLELGDSALYLCASSLGGTEETQYFGPGTRLLVL.

The rearrangement joins TRBV10-3 to TRBJ1-1; D perhaps matches TRBD1 (6 bases). The CDR3 has 16 residues. Trimming removed 11 bases from V and 1 base from J, with 23 bases in between. CDR1 is ENHRY and CDR2 is SYGVKD in the germline V gene. CDR3 loop: CASRAPPWGQNTEAFF. CDR3 DNA: TGTGCCTCCAGGGCCCCACCATGGGGACAGAACACTGAAGCTTTCTTT.

The chain links TRBV4-1 to TRBJ2-5; D remains unclear. Per germline, CDR1 MGHRA and CDR2 YSYEKL. There are 16 residues in the CDR3. Deletions cut 0 bases from V and 1 base from J, with 12 bases between. The chain's CDR3 is CASSQDKRTAQETQYF. The CDR3 DNA is TGCGCCAGCAGCCAAGATAAACGGACCGCCCAAGAGACCCAGTACTTC.

V gene TRBV9 combines with J gene TRBJ1-1; 9 bases match TRBD1. Germline trimming cut 0 bases from V and 0 bases from J; bases unmatched to any gene: 3. CDR1 is SGDLS and CDR2 is YYNGEE in the germline V gene. This CDR3 is built from 16 residues. CDR3 nucleotide sequence: TGTGCCAGCAGCGTAGGGACAGGGGACCTGAACACTGAAGCTTTCTTT. Encoded protein: CASSVGTGDLNTEAFF.

The gene calls are TRBV7-2 and TRBJ1-3, with D hard to call. Germline V gene sequence: CDR1 SGHTA, CDR2 FQGNSA. The CDR3 contains 13 residues. The germline V and J ends were trimmed by 3 bases and 2 bases, with 5 bases remaining between them. The CDR3 loop reads CASSLGAGNTIYF. The CDR3 nucleotides are TGTGCCAGCAGCTTGGGTGCTGGAAACACCATATATTTT.

This chain links TRBV27 with TRBJ1-1; D perhaps matches TRBD1 (6 bases). Germline V gene sequence: CDR1 MNHEY, CDR2 SMNVEV (reference sequence). V was cut by 5 bases and J by 2 bases, with 9 bases left in between. The CDR3 contains 13 residues. The DNA of the CDR3 is TGTGCCAGCAGTAGGACAGTTAACACTGAAGCTTTCTTT. As protein: CASSRTVNTEAFF.

This chain uses TRBV4-1 with TRBJ2-4, with D maybe TRBD2 (6 bases). The length of the CDR3 is 17 residues. CDR1 MGHRA and CDR2 YSYEKL come from the germline V gene. V dropped 0 bases and J dropped 4 bases, with 16 bases sitting between them. CDR3 protein: CASSQDPGAGGKNIQYF. The CDR3 nucleotides read TGCGCCAGCAGCCAAGATCCAGGAGCGGGCGGGAAAAACATTCAGTACTTC.